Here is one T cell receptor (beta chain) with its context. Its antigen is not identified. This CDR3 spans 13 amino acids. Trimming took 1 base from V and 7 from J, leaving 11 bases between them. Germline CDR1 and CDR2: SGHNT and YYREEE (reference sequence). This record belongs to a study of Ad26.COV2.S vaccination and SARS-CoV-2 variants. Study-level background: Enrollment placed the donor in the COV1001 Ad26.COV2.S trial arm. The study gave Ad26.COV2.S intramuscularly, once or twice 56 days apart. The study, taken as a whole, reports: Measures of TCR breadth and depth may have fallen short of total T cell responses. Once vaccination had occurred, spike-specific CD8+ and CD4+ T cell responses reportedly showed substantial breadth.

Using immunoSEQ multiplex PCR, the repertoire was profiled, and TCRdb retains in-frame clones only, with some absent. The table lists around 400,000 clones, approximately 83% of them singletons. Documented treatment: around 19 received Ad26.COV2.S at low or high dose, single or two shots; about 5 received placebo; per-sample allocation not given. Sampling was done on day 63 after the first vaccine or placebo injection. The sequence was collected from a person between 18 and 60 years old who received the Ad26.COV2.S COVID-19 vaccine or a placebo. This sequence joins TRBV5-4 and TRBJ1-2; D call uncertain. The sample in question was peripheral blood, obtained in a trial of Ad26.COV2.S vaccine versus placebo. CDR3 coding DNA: TGTGCCAGCAGCTTGCAAGGGAAGGGTGGCTACACCTTC. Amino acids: CASSLQGKGGYTF.